The 6 T cell receptor beta chains presented below share a single source sample, sequenced in a study of CD8+ T cells in alopecia areata. TCR sequencing used cDNA made by reverse transcription of extracted RNA. The data were produced by immunoSEQ multiplex PCR, yet TCRdb's version contains in-frame clones alone and is incomplete. This sample comprises about 6,000 clones, none seen once only. Time point given: mouse skin 6 weeks after grafting, around onset of hair loss. Sequencing was performed on skin, taken at week 6. The receptor source for this set is a C3H/HeJ mouse with alopecia areata. The MHC haplotype of the strain is H2-k.

As regards this clone: The listed genes are named as in mouse. The CDR3 spells CASSDTGVDTGQLYF. CDR3 bases read: TGTGCCAGCAGTGACACTGGGGTCGACACCGGG. V and J are TRBV13-1 and TRBJ2-2; TRBD2 agrees at 7 bases. The read ends 4 residues shy of where the CDR3 ends; the end is completed using the germline J gene. The CDR3 extends over 15 amino acids. V lost 2 bases and J lost 3; bases outside the gene matches: 4. From germline, CDR1 is NSHNY and CDR2 SYGAGN.

As to this clone: Mouse names are used for the genes. The read ends 4 residues before the CDR3 terminus; that terminus is restored from the germline J gene. The V gene is TRBV19, the J gene TRBJ1-1; 7 positions agree with TRBD1. Germline trimming cut 2 bases from V and 4 bases from J; bases unmatched to any gene: 14. CDR3 size: 17 residues. Germline V gives CDR1 FNHDT, CDR2 SITEND (reference sequence). This CDR3 reads CASSIGRGEGAITEVFF. CDR3 DNA, as far as it was read: TGTGCCAGCAGTATTGGCCGGGGAGAGGGGGCGATCACA.

Notes on this clone: Genes and germline are mouse. The DNA ends 3 residues before the CDR3 does, and the rest of the CDR3 is filled in from the germline J gene. The chain links TRBV31 to TRBJ1-6; TRBD1 aligns across 7 bases. TRBJ1-6 is an ORF for which the function is uncertain. Germline CDR1 reads GKSSPN; CDR2 reads SITVG. The CDR3 spans 16 residues. After removal of 2 bases from V and 1 base from J, the junction contained 5 bases not matched to a gene. CDR3 sequence reads: CAWSMRGRSYNSPLYF. Incomplete CDR3 DNA: TGTGCCTGGAGTATGAGGGGGCGCTCCTATAATTCGCCC.

Remarks on this clone: Gene names and germline match the mouse. The CDR3 end lies 4 residues beyond the end of the read and is filled in from the germline J gene. The rearrangement joins TRBV5 to TRBJ2-5; D ambiguous. The CDR3 runs to 16 residues. V dropped 0 bases and J dropped 2 bases, with 12 bases sitting between them. Per germline, CDR1 LGHNA and CDR2 YNLKQL (reference sequence). Partial CDR3 DNA: TGTGCCAGCAGCCAAGAATTAACTGCCTCCCAAGAC. Translated: CASSQELTASQD. The full CDR3 protein is CASSQELTASQDTQYF.

This clone was seen at least ten times. The gene names here belong to mouse. The read terminates 4 residues ahead of where the CDR3 ends, so the germline J gene completes it. The genes are TRBV13-2 and TRBJ2-7; tentative D call: TRBD1 (6 bases). Germline V gene sequence: CDR1 NNHNN, CDR2 SYGAGS (reference sequence). The CDR3 covers 12 residues. CDR3: CASGTQGYEQYF. Partial CDR3 DNA: TGTGCCAGCGGAACGCAGGGGTAT.

This clone was seen repeatedly, ten times or more. Mouse names are used for the genes. The read ends 4 residues early relative to the CDR3; the germline J gene fills the gap. The chain couples TRBV5 to TRBJ2-7, with 7 positions matching TRBD2. Trimming cost V 4 bases and J 0 bases; bases outside gene matches: 3. The CDR3 has 14 amino acids. CDR1 is LGHNA and CDR2 is YNLKQL in the germline V gene (reference sequence). The sequenced CDR3 bases are TGTGCCAGCAGCCCCTGGGGGTTCTCCTAT. It yields the protein CASSPWGFSY. The whole CDR3 sequence is CASSPWGFSYEQYF.